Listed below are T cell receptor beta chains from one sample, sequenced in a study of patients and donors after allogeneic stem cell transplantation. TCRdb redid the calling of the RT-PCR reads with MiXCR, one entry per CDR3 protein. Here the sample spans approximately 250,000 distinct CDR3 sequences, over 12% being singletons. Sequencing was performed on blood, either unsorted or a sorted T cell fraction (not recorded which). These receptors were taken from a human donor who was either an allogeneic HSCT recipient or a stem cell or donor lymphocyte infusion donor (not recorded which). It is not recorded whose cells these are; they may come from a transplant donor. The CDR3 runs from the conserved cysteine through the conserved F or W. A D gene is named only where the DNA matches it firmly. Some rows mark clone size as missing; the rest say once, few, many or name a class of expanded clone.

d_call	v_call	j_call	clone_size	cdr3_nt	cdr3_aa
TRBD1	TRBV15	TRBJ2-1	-	TGTGCCACCAGCAGAACCCCGGACAGGGGTATAGATGAGCAGTTCTTC	CATSRTPDRGIDEQFF
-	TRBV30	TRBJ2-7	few	TGTGCCTGGAGTGTCTCGATTTACGAGCAGTACTTC	CAWSVSIYEQYF
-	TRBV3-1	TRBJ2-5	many	TGTGCCAGCAGCCAATGGGGGGCTACCCACCAAGAGACCCAGTACTTC	CASSQWGATHQETQYF
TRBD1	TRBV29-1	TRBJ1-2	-	TGCAGCGTTGTGCAGGGGGCTAACTATGGCTACACCTTC	CSVVQGANYGYTF
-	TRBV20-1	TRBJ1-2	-	TGCAGTGCCCGGACGGAGAACTATGGCTACACCTTC	CSARTENYGYTF
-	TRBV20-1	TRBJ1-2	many	TGCAGTGCTAGACCTCCCCGCTCGGGCAGGGGATATGGCTACACCTTC	CSARPPRSGRGYGYTF
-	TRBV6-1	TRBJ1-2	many	TGTGCCAGCAGTGACCCCGGAGGGGATGGTGGCTACACCTTC	CASSDPGGDGGYTF
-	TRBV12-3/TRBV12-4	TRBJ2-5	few	TGTGCCAGCAGCCTGGACACGGGGAAAGGGACCCAGTACTTC	CASSLDTGKGTQYF
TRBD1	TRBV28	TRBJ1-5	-	TGTGCCAGCGAAACAGGGGGAGGGAATCAGCCCCAGCATTTT	CASETGGGNQPQHF
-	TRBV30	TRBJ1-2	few	TGTGCCTGGAGTGTACTCCCCGGCAGTGGTGGCTACACCTTC	CAWSVLPGSGGYTF
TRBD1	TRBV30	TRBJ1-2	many	TGTGCCTGGAGCCGGACAGGGGACCCTAACTATGGCTACACCTTC	CAWSRTGDPNYGYTF
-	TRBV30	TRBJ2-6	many	TGTGCCGGTCATCTCGGATCTGGGGCCAACGTCCTGACTTTC	CAGHLGSGANVLTF
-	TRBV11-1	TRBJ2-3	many	TGTGCCAGCAGAGGTCAGGTAGATACGCAGTATTTT	CASRGQVDTQYF
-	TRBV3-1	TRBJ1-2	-	TGTGCCAGCAGCTTCCTTCGTGCAGGAAGCTATGGCTACACCTTC	CASSFLRAGSYGYTF
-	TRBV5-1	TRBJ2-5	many	TGCGCCAGCAGCCCCCAAGGGACCATCCAAGAGACCCAGTACTTC	CASSPQGTIQETQYF
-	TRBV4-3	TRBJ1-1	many	TGCGCCAGCAGCCATTCCCATACAGGTTTAACTGAAGCTTTCTTT	CASSHSHTGLTEAFF
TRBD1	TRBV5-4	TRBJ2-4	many	TGTGCCAGCAGCGCTAAAGTGACAGGGGAAAACATTCAGTACTTC	CASSAKVTGENIQYF
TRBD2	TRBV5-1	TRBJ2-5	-	TGCGCCAGCAGCTTGGGTTTCATGGGGGAAGCGGGACCCACAGAGACCCAGTACTTC	CASSLGFMGEAGPTETQYF
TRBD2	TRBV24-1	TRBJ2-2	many	TGTGCCACCAGTGATCAGCAGGGAGGGAAAACCGGGGAGCTGTTTTTT	CATSDQQGGKTGELFF
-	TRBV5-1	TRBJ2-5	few	TGCGCCAGCAGCTTGGAAGGCGGAACCGGGACGGAGACCCAGTACTTC	CASSLEGGTGTETQYF
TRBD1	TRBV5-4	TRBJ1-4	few	TGTGCCAGCAGCTCGTCCGGGACAGGGTTTTCGGAAAAACTGTTTTTT	CASSSSGTGFSEKLFF
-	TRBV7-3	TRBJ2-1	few	TGTGCCAGCAGCCTTGACCCCCCGGGACGGGACAATGAGCAGTTCTTC	CASSLDPPGRDNEQFF
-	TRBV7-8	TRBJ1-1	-	TGTGCCAGCAGCCTTGGCCCGGGGAACACTGAAGCTTTCTTT	CASSLGPGNTEAFF
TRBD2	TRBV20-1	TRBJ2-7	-	TGCAGTGCTAGTACTAGCGGGAGGCTGGGAGAGCAGTACTTC	CSASTSGRLGEQYF
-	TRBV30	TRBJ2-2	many	TGTGCCTGGGCCCAGGGGAACACCGGGGAGCTGTTTTTT	CAWAQGNTGELFF
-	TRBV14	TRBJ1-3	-	TGTGCCAGCAGCCAAGCTGGGAGGGCTGGAAACACCATATATTTT	CASSQAGRAGNTIYF
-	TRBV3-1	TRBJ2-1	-	TGTGCCAGCAGCCAAGGGGAAGAGCAGTTCTTC	CASSQGEEQFF
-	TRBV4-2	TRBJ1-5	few	TGTGCCAGCAGCCAAGATCTTTCAGGGCAGCCCCAGCATTTT	CASSQDLSGQPQHF
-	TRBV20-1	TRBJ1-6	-	TGCAGTGCTAGAGAGCAGGGAGGGGGGGGATATAATTCACCCCTCCACTTT	CSAREQGGGGYNSPLHF
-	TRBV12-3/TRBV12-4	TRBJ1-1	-	TGTGCCAGCAGTTTAGGCAGGCAGTTCATGAACACTGAAGCTTTCTTT	CASSLGRQFMNTEAFF
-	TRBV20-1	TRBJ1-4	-	TGCAGTGCACCCCGTAACCGTAATGAAAAACTGTTTTTT	CSAPRNRNEKLFF